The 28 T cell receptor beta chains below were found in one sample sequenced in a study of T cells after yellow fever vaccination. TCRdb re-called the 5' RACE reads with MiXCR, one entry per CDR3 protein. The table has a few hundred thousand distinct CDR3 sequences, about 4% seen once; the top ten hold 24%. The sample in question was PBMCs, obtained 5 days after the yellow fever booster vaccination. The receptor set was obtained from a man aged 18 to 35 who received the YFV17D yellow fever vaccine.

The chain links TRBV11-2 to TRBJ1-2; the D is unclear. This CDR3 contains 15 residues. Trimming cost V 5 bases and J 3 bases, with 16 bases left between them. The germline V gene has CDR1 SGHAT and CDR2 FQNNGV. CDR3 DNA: TGTGCCAGCAGCCATCTGTTCGGGCCTTACTATGGCTACACCTTC. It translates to CASSHLFGPYYGYTF.

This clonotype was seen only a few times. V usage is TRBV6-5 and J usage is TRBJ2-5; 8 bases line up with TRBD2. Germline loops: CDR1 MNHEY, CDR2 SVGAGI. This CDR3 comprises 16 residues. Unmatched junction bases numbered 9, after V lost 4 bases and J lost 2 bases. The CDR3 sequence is CASSWGAGAPQETQYF. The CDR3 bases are TGTGCCAGCAGTTGGGGAGCGGGGGCGCCGCAAGAGACCCAGTACTTC.

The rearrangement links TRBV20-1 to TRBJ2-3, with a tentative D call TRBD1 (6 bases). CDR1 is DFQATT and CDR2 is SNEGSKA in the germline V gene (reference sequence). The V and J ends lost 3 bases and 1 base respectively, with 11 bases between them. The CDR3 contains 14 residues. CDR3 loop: CSASEGHRTDTQYF. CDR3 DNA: TGCAGTGCTAGCGAGGGACATCGCACAGATACGCAGTATTTT.

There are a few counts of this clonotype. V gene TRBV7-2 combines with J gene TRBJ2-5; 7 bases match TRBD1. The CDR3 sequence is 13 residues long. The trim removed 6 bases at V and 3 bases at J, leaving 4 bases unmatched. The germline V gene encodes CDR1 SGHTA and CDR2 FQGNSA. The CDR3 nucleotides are TGTGCCAGCAGAGAGGGGGCAGAAGAGACCCAGTACTTC. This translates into CASREGAEETQYF.

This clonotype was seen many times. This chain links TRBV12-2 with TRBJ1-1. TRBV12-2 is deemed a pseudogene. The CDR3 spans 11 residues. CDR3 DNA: TGTGCAAGTCGCCACAACACTGAAGCTTTCTTT. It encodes CASRHNTEAFF.

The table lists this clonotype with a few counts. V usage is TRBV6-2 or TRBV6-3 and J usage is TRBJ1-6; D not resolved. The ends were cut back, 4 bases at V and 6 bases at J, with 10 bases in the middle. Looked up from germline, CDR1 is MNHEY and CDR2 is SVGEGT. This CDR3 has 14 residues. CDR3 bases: TGTGCCAGCAGTTTGCTCTCCGCTAATTCACCCCTCCACTTT. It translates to CASSLLSANSPLHF.

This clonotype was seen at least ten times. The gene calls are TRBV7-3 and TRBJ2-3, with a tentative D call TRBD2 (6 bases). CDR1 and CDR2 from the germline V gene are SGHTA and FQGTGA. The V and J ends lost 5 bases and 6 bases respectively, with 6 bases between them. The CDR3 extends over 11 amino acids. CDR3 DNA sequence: TGTGCCAGCAGCGGGGGGGATACGCAGTATTTT. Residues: CASSGGDTQYF.

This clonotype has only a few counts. The CDR3 sequence is CASSLVSGENTGELFF. CDR3 coding DNA: TGCGCCAGCAGCTTGGTTAGCGGGGAGAACACCGGGGAGCTGTTTTTT. The chain recombines TRBV5-1 with TRBJ2-2, with TRBD2 identical over 8 bases. With 0 bases clipped from V and 1 base from J, the junction kept 2 bases outside the gene matches. Germline-derived CDR1 and CDR2 are SGHRS and YFSETQ. The CDR3 length is 16 residues.

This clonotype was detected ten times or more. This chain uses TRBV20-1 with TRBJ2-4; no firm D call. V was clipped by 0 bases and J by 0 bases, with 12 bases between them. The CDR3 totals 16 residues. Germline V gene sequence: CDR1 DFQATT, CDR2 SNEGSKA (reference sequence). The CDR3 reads CSARDPMSLAKNIQYF. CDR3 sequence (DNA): TGCAGTGCTAGAGATCCCATGTCGCTAGCCAAAAACATTCAGTACTTC.

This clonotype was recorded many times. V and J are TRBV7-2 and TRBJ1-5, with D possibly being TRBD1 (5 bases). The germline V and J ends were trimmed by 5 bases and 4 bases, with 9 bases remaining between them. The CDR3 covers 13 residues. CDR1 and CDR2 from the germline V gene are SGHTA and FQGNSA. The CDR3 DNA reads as TGTGCCAGCAGCATTCAGGGTAATCAGCCCCAGCATTTT. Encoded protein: CASSIQGNQPQHF.

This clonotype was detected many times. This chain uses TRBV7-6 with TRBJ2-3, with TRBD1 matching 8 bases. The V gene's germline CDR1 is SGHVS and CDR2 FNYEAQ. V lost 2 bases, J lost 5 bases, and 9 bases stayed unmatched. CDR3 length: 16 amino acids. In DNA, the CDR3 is TGTGCCAGCAGCTTAATCTACAGGGGGGAAGGAGATACGCAGTATTTT. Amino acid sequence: CASSLIYRGEGDTQYF.

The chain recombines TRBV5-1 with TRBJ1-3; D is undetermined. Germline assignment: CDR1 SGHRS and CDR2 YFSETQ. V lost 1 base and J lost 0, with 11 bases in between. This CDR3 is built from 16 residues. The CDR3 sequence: CASSLTVGYSGNTIYF. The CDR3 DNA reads TGCGCCAGCAGCTTGACAGTGGGTTACTCTGGAAACACCATATATTTT.

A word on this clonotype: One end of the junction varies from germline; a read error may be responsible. CDR3 residues: CASGLGQGSNQPQHF. The CDR3 DNA sequence: TGTGCCAGCGGTTTGGGACAGGGAAGCAATCAGCCCCAGCATTTT. The chain combines TRBV27 with TRBJ1-5; TRBD1 matches 9 bases. CDR3 length equals 15 residues. Germline assignment: CDR1 MNHEY and CDR2 SMNVEV (reference sequence).

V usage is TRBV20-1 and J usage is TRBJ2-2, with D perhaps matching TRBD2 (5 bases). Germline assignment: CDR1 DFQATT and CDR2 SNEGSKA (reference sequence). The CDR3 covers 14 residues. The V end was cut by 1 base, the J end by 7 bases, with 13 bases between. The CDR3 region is CSARAHRGNGELFF. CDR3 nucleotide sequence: TGCAGTGCTAGAGCCCATAGAGGGAACGGGGAGCTGTTTTTT.

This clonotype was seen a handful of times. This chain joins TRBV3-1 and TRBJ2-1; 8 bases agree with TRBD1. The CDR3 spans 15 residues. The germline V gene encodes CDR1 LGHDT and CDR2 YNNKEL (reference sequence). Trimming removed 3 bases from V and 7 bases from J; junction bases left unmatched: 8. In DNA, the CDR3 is TGTGCCAGCAGCCAGAGGCAGGGGGCGCAAAATGAGCAGTTCTTC. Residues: CASSQRQGAQNEQFF.

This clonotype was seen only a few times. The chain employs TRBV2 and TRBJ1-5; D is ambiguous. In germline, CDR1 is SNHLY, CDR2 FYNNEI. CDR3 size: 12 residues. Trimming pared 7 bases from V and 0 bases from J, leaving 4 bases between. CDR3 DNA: TGTGCCAGCAAGATTAGCAATCAGCCCCAGCATTTT. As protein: CASKISNQPQHF.

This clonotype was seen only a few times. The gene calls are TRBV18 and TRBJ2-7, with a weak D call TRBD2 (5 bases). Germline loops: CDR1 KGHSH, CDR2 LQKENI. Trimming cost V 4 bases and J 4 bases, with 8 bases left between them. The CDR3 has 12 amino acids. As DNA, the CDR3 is TGTGCCAGCTCACGCGGGCGGTACGAGCAGTACGTC. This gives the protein CASSRGRYEQYV.

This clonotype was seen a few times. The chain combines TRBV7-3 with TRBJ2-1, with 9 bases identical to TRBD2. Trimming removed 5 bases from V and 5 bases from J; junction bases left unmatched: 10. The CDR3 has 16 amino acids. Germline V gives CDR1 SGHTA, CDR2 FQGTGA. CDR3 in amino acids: CASSPRGAGGNNEQFF. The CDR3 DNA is TGTGCCAGCAGCCCCCGTGGGGCGGGGGGGAACAATGAGCAGTTCTTC.

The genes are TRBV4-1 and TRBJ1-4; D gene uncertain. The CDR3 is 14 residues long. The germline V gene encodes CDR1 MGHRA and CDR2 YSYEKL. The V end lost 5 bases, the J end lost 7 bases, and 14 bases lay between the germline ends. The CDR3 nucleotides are TGCGCCAGCAGCGAACGGGGTGTGAGTGAAAAACTGTTTTTT. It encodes CASSERGVSEKLFF.

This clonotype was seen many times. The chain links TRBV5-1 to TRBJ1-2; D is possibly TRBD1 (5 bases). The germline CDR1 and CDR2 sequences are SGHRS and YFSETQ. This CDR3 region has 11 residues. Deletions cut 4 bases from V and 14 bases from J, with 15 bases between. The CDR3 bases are TGCGCCAGCAGCCTACTAGGGGAGGAAACCTTC. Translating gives CASSLLGEETF.

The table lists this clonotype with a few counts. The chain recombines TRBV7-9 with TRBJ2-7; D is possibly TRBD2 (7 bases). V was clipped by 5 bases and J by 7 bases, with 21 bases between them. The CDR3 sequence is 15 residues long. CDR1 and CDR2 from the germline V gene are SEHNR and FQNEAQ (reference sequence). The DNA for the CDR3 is TGTGCCAGCAGCCCTAGGGGGGGACCAGGGAGTGAGCAGTACGTC. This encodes CASSPRGGPGSEQYV.

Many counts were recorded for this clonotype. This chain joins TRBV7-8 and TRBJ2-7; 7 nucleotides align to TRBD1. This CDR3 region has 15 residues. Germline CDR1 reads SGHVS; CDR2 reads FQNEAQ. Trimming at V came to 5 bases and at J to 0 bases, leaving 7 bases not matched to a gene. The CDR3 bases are TGTGCCAGCAGCCTAGGACAGGCCCCCTCCTACGAGCAGTACGTC. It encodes CASSLGQAPSYEQYV.

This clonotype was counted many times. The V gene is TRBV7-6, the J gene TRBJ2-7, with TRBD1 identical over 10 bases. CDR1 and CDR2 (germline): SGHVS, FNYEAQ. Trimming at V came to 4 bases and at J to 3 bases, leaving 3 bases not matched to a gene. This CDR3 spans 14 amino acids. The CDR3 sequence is CASSWGQGSYEQYF. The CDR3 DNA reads TGTGCCAGCAGCTGGGGACAGGGGAGCTACGAGCAGTACTTC. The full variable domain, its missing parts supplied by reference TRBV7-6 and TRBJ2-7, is GAGVSQSPRYKVTKRGQDVALRCDPISGHVSLYWYRQALGQGPEFLTYFNYEAQQDKSGLPNDRFSAERPEGSISTLTIQRTEQRDSAMYRCASSWGQGSYEQYFGPGTRLTVT.

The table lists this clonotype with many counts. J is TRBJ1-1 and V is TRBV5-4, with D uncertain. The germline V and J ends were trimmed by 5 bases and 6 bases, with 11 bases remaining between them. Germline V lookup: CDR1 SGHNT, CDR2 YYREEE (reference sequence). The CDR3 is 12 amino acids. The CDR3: CASRAETSEAFF. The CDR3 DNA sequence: TGTGCCAGCAGGGCTGAGACCTCTGAAGCTTTCTTT.

The CDR3 nucleotides read TGTGCCACCAGCAGGGGTAAAATGGACAGAACTGACACTGAAGCTTTCTTT. It is translated as CATSRGKMDRTDTEAFF. The chain couples TRBV15 to TRBJ1-1; maybe TRBD1 (6 bases). V lost 3 bases and J lost 3, with 20 bases in between. This CDR3 is 17 amino acids long. Looked up from germline, CDR1 is LNHNV and CDR2 is YYDKDF (reference sequence).

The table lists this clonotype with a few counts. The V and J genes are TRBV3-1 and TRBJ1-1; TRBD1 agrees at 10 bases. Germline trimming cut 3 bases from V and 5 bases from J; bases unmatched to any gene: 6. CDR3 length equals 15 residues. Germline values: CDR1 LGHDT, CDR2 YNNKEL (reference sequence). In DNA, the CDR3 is TGTGCCAGCAGCCACCGGGACAGGGGAAATACTGAAGCTTTCTTT. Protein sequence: CASSHRDRGNTEAFF.

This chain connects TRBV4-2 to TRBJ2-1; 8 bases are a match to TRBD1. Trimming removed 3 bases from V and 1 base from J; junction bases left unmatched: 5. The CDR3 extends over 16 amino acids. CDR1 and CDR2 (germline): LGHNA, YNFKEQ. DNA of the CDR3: TGTGCCAGCAGCCATCCCGGGACAGGTTCCTACAATGAGCAGTTCTTC. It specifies CASSHPGTGSYNEQFF.

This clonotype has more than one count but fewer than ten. CDR3 sequence (DNA): TGTGCCAGCAGCTCGACCGACAGGGGAATGGGGTTCGGTCAGCCCCAGCATTTT. Translating gives CASSSTDRGMGFGQPQHF. This chain connects TRBV27 to TRBJ1-5; 8 bases match TRBD1. The CDR3 runs to 18 residues. The germline gives CDR1 MNHEY, CDR2 SMNVEV (reference sequence). V lost 6 bases to trimming and J lost 6 bases; unmatched junction nucleotides: 19.